A single sample gave rise to the 20 T cell receptor beta chains below, sequenced in a study of cytomegalovirus exposure and HLA in healthy donors (dated by TCRdb to the late 2010s). Preparation of the library involved the immunoSEQ multiplex PCR assay. For the multiplex PCR, a mixture combining 60 forward primers for TCR Vbeta segments and 13 reverse primers for TCR Jbeta segments was used. TCRdb took over this immuneACCESS table, retaining in-frame rearrangements with V and J assigned. Such tables are incomplete; in checked studies, under half of the missing clones stem from an unresolved V gene, and the remainder is unexplained. The table for this sample lists over 150,000 clones; about 82% of them were counted only once. The ten largest clones capture 1% of the sample. What was sequenced was PBMCs. These receptors came from a woman aged 50 to 65 in good health and CMV-seropositive.

V usage is TRBV28 and J usage is TRBJ1-4; TRBD1 might be the D (6 bases). The CDR3 consists of 15 residues. V was shortened by 5 bases and J by 7 bases, with 17 bases between the two germline ends. Germline V gene data show CDR1 as MDHEN and CDR2 as SYDVKM. CDR3 in DNA: TGTGCCAGCAGTCCCCCGGGGGCGGGGGGTGAAAAACTGTTTTTT. Protein product: CASSPPGAGGEKLFF.

The rearrangement links TRBV5-1 to TRBJ1-6; no firm D call. The CDR3 is made up of 14 amino acids. Deletions cut 2 bases from V and 7 bases from J, with 10 bases between. Germline lookup yields CDR1 SGHRS and CDR2 YFSETQ. The CDR3 reads CASSFLGGNSPLHF. The CDR3 nucleotides are TGCGCCAGCAGCTTCCTAGGCGGGAATTCACCCCTCCACTTT.

This clone has only a few counts. The chain joins TRBV4-3 to TRBJ1-1; a possible D gene is TRBD1 (6 bases). The CDR3 length is 16 residues. V was trimmed by 1 base and J by 7 bases, leaving 19 bases between them. Per the germline V gene, CDR1 is LGHNA and CDR2 is YSLEER. The CDR3 coding sequence is TGCGCCAGCAGCCAAGGACCAGGGGCGGGTGACAGTGAAGCTTTCTTT. It specifies CASSQGPGAGDSEAFF.

This clone was observed once. The V and J genes are TRBV25-1 and TRBJ2-5, with 8 positions matching TRBD2. Germline V gene sequence: CDR1 MGHDK, CDR2 SYGVNS. V gave up 4 bases and J gave up 3 bases; unmatched junction bases: 4. The CDR3 loop spans 14 amino acids. The DNA for the CDR3 is TGTGCCAGCAGTGTTAGCGGGACTGAAGAGACCCAGTACTTC. Translated, it gives CASSVSGTEETQYF.

The chain uses TRBV5-1 and TRBJ2-6; D not certain. The CDR3 has 15 residues. The germline V gene has CDR1 SGHRS and CDR2 YFSETQ. Trimming shortened V by 4 bases and J by 0 bases, and 8 bases separated the two germline ends. This CDR3 reads CASSSISSGANVLTF. CDR3 in DNA: TGCGCCAGCAGCAGTATCAGCTCTGGGGCCAACGTCCTGACTTTC.

The genes are TRBV5-1 and TRBJ1-2; D perhaps matches TRBD1 (6 bases). The germline V gene has CDR1 SGHRS and CDR2 YFSETQ. V was shortened by 2 bases and J by 6 bases, with 14 bases between the two germline ends. The CDR3 totals 14 residues. This CDR3 reads CASSLATGVDGYTF. The DNA of the CDR3 is TGCGCCAGCAGCTTAGCGACAGGAGTCGATGGCTACACCTTC.

The chain employs TRBV5-4 and TRBJ2-7, with 7 bases identical to TRBD1. Trimming at V came to 1 base and at J to 4 bases, leaving 8 bases not matched to a gene. This CDR3 is built from 15 residues. Germline assignment: CDR1 SGHNT and CDR2 YYREEE (reference sequence). CDR3 region: CASSLNSDRDYEQYF. The CDR3 nucleotides read TGTGCCAGCAGCTTGAATAGTGACAGGGATTACGAGCAGTACTTC.

The chain couples TRBV19 to TRBJ1-4, with D maybe TRBD1 (6 bases). V lost 7 bases and J 0 bases, leaving 15 bases between the germline ends. From germline, CDR1 is LNHDA and CDR2 SQIVND (reference sequence). The CDR3 is 16 amino acids. The CDR3 DNA reads TGTGCCAGTACCCCCGCCCGACAGGCAACTAATGAAAAACTGTTTTTT. This encodes CASTPARQATNEKLFF.

V is TRBV19 and J is TRBJ2-6; maybe TRBD1 (5 bases). The CDR3 length is 15 residues. Trimming took 3 bases from V and 4 from J, leaving 10 bases between them. Looked up from germline, CDR1 is LNHDA and CDR2 is SQIVND (reference sequence). The CDR3 nucleotides read TGTGCCAGTAGTATGCAGGGTGCCGGGGCCAACGTCCTGACTTTC. Translating gives CASSMQGAGANVLTF.

The CDR3 DNA reads TGTGCCAGCAGCTATAAGGGGACCTACAATGAGCAGTTCTTC. Protein sequence: CASSYKGTYNEQFF. The chain couples TRBV6-5 to TRBJ2-1, with D possibly TRBD1 on 5 matching bases. Trimming removed 6 bases at V and 2 bases at J, with 11 bases between. Germline-derived CDR1 and CDR2 are MNHEY and SVGAGI. The CDR3 totals 14 residues.

The chain links TRBV27 to TRBJ1-6; D call uncertain. CDR1 and CDR2 (germline): MNHEY, SMNVEV (reference sequence). CDR3 size: 16 residues. The V end was cut by 4 bases, the J end by 9 bases, with 19 bases between. In DNA, the CDR3 is TGTGCCAGCAGTTCCCGTCCGGGGAGTGGCAGTTCACCCCTCCACTTT. The encoded protein is CASSSRPGSGSSPLHF.

The V call is TRBV13, the J call TRBJ1-4; TRBD1 might be the D (6 bases). V dropped 4 bases and J dropped 3 bases, with 15 bases sitting between them. This CDR3 has 16 amino acids. CDR1 is PRHDT and CDR2 is FYEKMQ in the germline V gene (reference sequence). The CDR3 DNA follows: TGTGCCAGCAGCTCTCGGGGGGGGCGGGCTAATGAAAAACTGTTTTTT. It specifies CASSSRGGRANEKLFF.

This chain uses TRBV5-1 with TRBJ2-5, with a possible D match to TRBD2 (6 bases). V was pared by 1 base and J by 5 bases, with 15 bases between. The germline CDR1 and CDR2 sequences are SGHRS and YFSETQ. The CDR3 totals 15 residues. The CDR3 sequence: CASSLRLAQSETQYF. CDR3 DNA sequence: TGCGCCAGCAGCTTGCGGCTAGCGCAGTCGGAGACCCAGTACTTC.

This chain links TRBV29-1 with TRBJ2-5, with 8 bases aligning to TRBD2. The germline V gene has CDR1 SQVTM and CDR2 ANQGSEA. J gave up 5 bases and V 4 bases, and 9 bases lay outside the gene matches. This CDR3 spans 14 amino acids. CDR3 region: CSVVRSGTLETQYF. Here the CDR3 DNA reads TGCAGCGTTGTACGTAGCGGGACGTTGGAGACCCAGTACTTC. Complete variable domain (other parts from reference TRBV29-1 and TRBJ2-5): SAVISQKPSRDICQRGTSLTIQCQVDSQVTMMFWYRQQPGQSLTLIATANQGSEATYESGFVIDKFPISRPNLTFSTLTVSNMSPEDSSIYLCSVVRSGTLETQYFGPGTRLLVL.

V gene TRBV5-1 combines with J gene TRBJ1-5; unclear D gene. The CDR3 totals 16 residues. V lost 7 bases and J lost 1, with 18 bases in between. Per germline, CDR1 SGHRS and CDR2 YFSETQ. As DNA, the CDR3 is TGCGCCAGCCAAGAAGGAGGCGGAGGGAGCAATCAGCCCCAGCATTTT. Translation: CASQEGGGGSNQPQHF.

The J gene is TRBJ1-2, the V gene TRBV28; D is unclear. Germline assignment: CDR1 MDHEN and CDR2 SYDVKM. V lost 3 bases, J lost 8 bases, and 7 bases lay in between. There are 11 residues in the CDR3. For the CDR3, the DNA is TGTGCCAGCAGTTTGAGCTGGGGCTACACCTTC. It translates to CASSLSWGYTF.

The gene calls are TRBV6-1 and TRBJ1-2; D is uncertain. The CDR3 covers 11 residues. Deletions cut 3 bases from V and 11 bases from J, with 10 bases between. CDR1 is MNHNS and CDR2 is SASEGT in the germline V gene. The CDR3 region is CASSDHARYTF. CDR3 in DNA: TGTGCCAGCAGTGATCACGCGAGATACACCTTC.

V usage is TRBV30 and J usage is TRBJ2-5; maybe TRBD2 (6 bases). With the DNA end fitting TRBJ2-7 better, the J assignment may be wrong. This CDR3 contains 16 residues. CDR1 GTSNPN and CDR2 SVGIG come from the germline V gene (reference sequence). In nucleotides, the CDR3 is TGTGCCTGGAAGTTAATAGCGGCGCATGACTCCTACGAGCAGTACTTC. It is translated as CAWKLIAAHDSYEQYF.

This clone appeared a single time. The V gene is TRBV9, the J gene TRBJ1-6, with 8 bases that match TRBD1. This CDR3 comprises 14 residues. Germline V gene data show CDR1 as SGDLS and CDR2 as YYNGEE. V lost 5 bases to trimming and J lost 7 bases; unmatched junction nucleotides: 5. The CDR3 DNA reads TGTGCCAGCAGTACCGACAGGGGAAATTCACCCCTCCACTTT. Translating it yields CASSTDRGNSPLHF.

This chain joins TRBV6-5 and TRBJ1-2; TRBD1 agrees at 10 bases. Germline V gene lookup returns CDR1 MNHEY and CDR2 SVGAGI. The J segment lost 6 bases and the V segment lost 6 bases, leaving 10 bases of the junction unmatched. The CDR3 sequence is 15 residues long. The CDR3 loop reads CASRKPTGGWNGYTF. CDR3 sequence (DNA): TGTGCCAGCAGAAAACCGACAGGGGGCTGGAATGGCTACACCTTC.